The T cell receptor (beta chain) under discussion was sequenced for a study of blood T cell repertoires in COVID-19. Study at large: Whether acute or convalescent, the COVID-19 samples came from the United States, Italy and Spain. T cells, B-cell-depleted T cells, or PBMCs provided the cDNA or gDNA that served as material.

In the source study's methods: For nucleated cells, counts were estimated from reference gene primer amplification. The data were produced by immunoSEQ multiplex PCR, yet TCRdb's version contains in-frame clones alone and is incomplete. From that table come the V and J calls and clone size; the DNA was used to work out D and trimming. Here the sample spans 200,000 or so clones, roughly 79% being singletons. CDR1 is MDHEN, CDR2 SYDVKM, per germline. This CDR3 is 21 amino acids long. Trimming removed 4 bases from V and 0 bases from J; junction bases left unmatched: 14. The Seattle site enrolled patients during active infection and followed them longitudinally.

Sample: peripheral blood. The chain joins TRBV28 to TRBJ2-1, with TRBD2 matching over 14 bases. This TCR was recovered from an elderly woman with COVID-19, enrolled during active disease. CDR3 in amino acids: CASSSITSGLAGGASYNEQFF. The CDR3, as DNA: TGTGCCAGCAGTTCAATTACCTCTGGACTAGCGGGAGGCGCCTCCTACAATGAGCAGTTCTTC.